Following are 3 T cell receptor beta chains from one sample sequenced in a study of response to subunit inactivated influenza vaccine. TCRdb recomputed calls from the RT-PCR reads with MiXCR, one row per CDR3 protein. The repertoire holds roughly 500,000 distinct CDR3 sequences, with 25% as singletons. The sequences come from CD4+ T cells sorted from PBMCs, collected around 5 days after vaccination. The receptor set was obtained from a middle-aged man who received an inactivated influenza vaccine.

The chain has TRBV28 and TRBJ2-7, with 8 bases fitting TRBD1. Losses at the gene ends were 5 bases for V and 2 bases for J; bases not matched to a gene: 11. The CDR3 has 16 residues. CDR1 is MDHEN and CDR2 is SYDVKM in the germline V gene. CDR3 in DNA: TGTGCCAGCAGTATGATTGGACAGGGTACCCCCTACGAGCAGTACTTC. This encodes CASSMIGQGTPYEQYF.

This clonotype appeared a few times. Given a much more abundant clone one base away, this may be a read error. This chain connects TRBV10-3 to TRBJ2-3; D unclear. The CDR3 covers 12 residues. V was trimmed by 3 bases and J by 2 bases, leaving 3 bases between them. CDR1 ENHRY and CDR2 SYGVKD come from the germline V gene. The CDR3 reads CAISENTDTQYF. CDR3 nucleotide sequence: TGTGCCATCAGTGAAAACACAGATACGCAGTATTTT.

This clonotype was found a few times. The rearrangement links TRBV5-4 to TRBJ2-5; D is unclear. Germline V gene lookup returns CDR1 SGHNT and CDR2 YYREEE (reference sequence). This CDR3 has 14 amino acids. Trimming stripped 4 bases from V and 2 bases from J, with 12 bases between. The CDR3 is CASSLGVEQETQYF. The CDR3 DNA sequence: TGTGCCAGCAGCCTTGGAGTGGAGCAAGAGACCCAGTACTTC.